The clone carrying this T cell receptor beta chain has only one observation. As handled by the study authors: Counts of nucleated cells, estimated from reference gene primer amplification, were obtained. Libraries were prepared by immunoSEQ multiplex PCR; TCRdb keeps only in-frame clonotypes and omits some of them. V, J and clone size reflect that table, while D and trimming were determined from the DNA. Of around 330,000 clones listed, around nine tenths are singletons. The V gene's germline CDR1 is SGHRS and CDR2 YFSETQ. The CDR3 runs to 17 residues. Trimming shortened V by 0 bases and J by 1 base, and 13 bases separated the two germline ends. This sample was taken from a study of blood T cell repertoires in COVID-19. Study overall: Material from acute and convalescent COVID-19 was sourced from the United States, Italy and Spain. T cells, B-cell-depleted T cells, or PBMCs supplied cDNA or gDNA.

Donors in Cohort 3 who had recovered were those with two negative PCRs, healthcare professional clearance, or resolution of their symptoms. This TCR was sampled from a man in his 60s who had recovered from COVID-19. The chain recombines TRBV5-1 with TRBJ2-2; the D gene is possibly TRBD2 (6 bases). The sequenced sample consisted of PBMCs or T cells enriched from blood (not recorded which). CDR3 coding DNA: TGCGCCAGCAGCTTGGTCGGGGGAGGATTGAACACCGGGGAGCTGTTTTTT. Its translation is CASSLVGGGLNTGELFF. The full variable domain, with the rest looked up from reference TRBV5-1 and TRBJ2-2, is KAGVTQTPRYLIKTRGQQVTLSCSPISGHRSVSWYQQTPGQGLQFLFEYFSETQRNKGNFPGRFSGRQFSNSRSEMNVSTLELGDSALYLCASSLVGGGLNTGELFFGEGSRLTVL.